The T cell receptor beta chain described here comes from a study of beta chain features in type 1 diabetes. Expressed TCRB transcripts were sequenced, since all the RNA that had been isolated was reverse transcribed. An average of about 3.57 million reads was obtained for naive, central memory and regulatory T cell samples. Using immunoSEQ multiplex PCR, the repertoire was profiled, and TCRdb retains in-frame clones only, with some absent. The top ten clones hold over 5% of a sample with 250,000 to 350,000 clones, approximately 14% of them seen once. Germline V gene lookup returns CDR1 MNHEY and CDR2 SVGAGI. CDR3 length: 14 amino acids. After removal of 2 bases from V and 6 bases from J, the junction contained 5 bases not matched to a gene. This clone was seen only a few times. Each donor gave one heparinised blood draw averaging roughly 100 mL. Staining for CD45RO/CCR7/CD25/CD127/CD95/CD27 allowed sorting of CD4+ naive, central memory, regulatory and stem cell-like memory cells. All sorted populations exceeded 98% purity.

This receptor was obtained from a young man in good health. Sequences were obtained from central memory CD4+ T cells from blood. The rearrangement links TRBV6-5 to TRBJ2-3; 7 nucleotides align to TRBD1. CDR3 sequence reads: CASSYTIRGDTQYF. DNA of the CDR3: TGTGCCAGCAGTTACACGATCAGGGGGGATACGCAGTATTTT.